What follows are 25 T cell receptor beta chains derived from one specimen sequenced in a study of blood T cell repertoires in COVID-19. Assay used: immunoSEQ multiplex PCR; TCRdb lists only in-frame clones, some missing. The profile shows over 200,000 clones, approximately 81% of them singletons. What was sequenced was PBMCs or T cells enriched from blood (not recorded which). These receptors were collected from a middle-aged man who had recovered from COVID-19.

The V gene is TRBV2, the J gene TRBJ2-4; 8 nucleotides match TRBD2. This CDR3 has 13 amino acids. Germline values: CDR1 SNHLY, CDR2 FYNNEI. Trimming took 7 bases from V and 8 from J; bases not matched to a gene: 7. CDR3 sequence reads: CASIERERDIQYF. CDR3 coding DNA: TGTGCCAGCATAGAGCGGGAGAGGGACATTCAGTACTTC. Complete variable domain (other parts from reference TRBV2 and TRBJ2-4): EPEVTQTPSHQVTQMGQEVILRCVPISNHLYFYWYRQILGQKVEFLVSFYNNEISEKSEIFDDQFSVERPDGSNFTLKIRSTKLEDSAMYFCASIERERDIQYFGAGTRLSVL.

The rearrangement joins TRBV5-1 to TRBJ1-5; a weak D match, TRBD1 (5 bases). From germline, CDR1 is SGHRS and CDR2 YFSETQ. The V gene lost 4 bases and the J gene lost 5 bases, with 10 bases spanning the gap. The CDR3 contains 13 residues. CDR3 DNA sequence: TGCGCCAGCAGCCCGGGGGGAGATCAGCCCCAGCATTTT. As protein: CASSPGGDQPQHF.

The rearrangement joins TRBV2 to TRBJ2-1; 8 bases are a match to TRBD2. The CDR3 contains 9 residues. Germline CDR1 reads SNHLY; CDR2 reads FYNNEI. The J segment lost 12 bases and the V segment lost 11 bases, leaving 3 bases of the junction unmatched. CDR3 DNA sequence: TGTGCCCGGGAGGGTGGGCAGTTCTTC. Amino acid sequence: CAREGGQFF.

The chain is built from TRBV18 and TRBJ1-1, with 7 positions matching TRBD1. After removal of 4 bases from V and 2 bases from J, the junction contained 7 bases not matched to a gene. The CDR3 consists of 15 residues. In germline, CDR1 is KGHSH, CDR2 LQKENI. The CDR3 protein is CASSQEQGINTEAFF. Written as DNA, the CDR3 is TGTGCCAGCTCACAAGAACAGGGGATAAACACTGAAGCTTTCTTT.

CDR3 loop: CASSGASGSYNEQFF. The CDR3 DNA sequence: TGCGCCAGCAGCGGCGCTAGCGGGAGTTACAATGAGCAGTTCTTC. The J gene is TRBJ2-1, the V gene TRBV10-2; 10 bases agree with TRBD2. The CDR3 is 15 residues long. Germline V gene data show CDR1 as WSHSY and CDR2 as SAAADI. J lost 4 bases, V lost 6 bases, and 6 bases had no gene match.

V is TRBV24-1 and J is TRBJ1-1, with 9 positions matching TRBD1. The CDR3 consists of 17 residues. Germline V CDR1 and CDR2: KGHDR, SFDVKD. The V gene end was trimmed by 4 bases and the J gene end by 5 bases; junction bases not matched to a gene: 13. CDR3 DNA sequence: TGTGCCACCAGTGACCCCGTTAATAGACAGGGGGGGACTGAAGCTTTCTTT. Translating it yields CATSDPVNRQGGTEAFF.

The gene calls are TRBV7-8 and TRBJ2-3; 10 bases align to TRBD2. Germline CDR1 reads SGHVS; CDR2 reads FQNEAQ. V dropped 5 bases and J dropped 0; count of bases not matched to a gene: 5. The CDR3 sequence is 16 residues long. CDR3 loop: CASSRGLAESTDTQYF. CDR3 DNA sequence: TGTGCCAGCAGCCGAGGACTAGCGGAAAGCACAGATACGCAGTATTTT.

The chain joins TRBV29-1 to TRBJ2-2; 7 bases fit TRBD1. The germline gives CDR1 SQVTM, CDR2 ANQGSEA. J gave up 5 bases and V 5 bases, and 2 bases lay outside the gene matches. The CDR3 loop spans 12 amino acids. The CDR3 coding sequence is TGCAGCGTTACAGGGGAGACCGGGGAGCTGTTTTTT. Translated, it gives CSVTGETGELFF.

This rearrangement joins TRBV4-3 to TRBJ1-1; D unclear. Trimming removed 0 bases from V and 2 bases from J, with 7 bases in between. The CDR3 is made up of 14 amino acids. From germline, CDR1 is LGHNA and CDR2 YSLEER. The DNA of the CDR3 is TGCGCCAGCAGCCAAGATACCACTAACACTGAAGCTTTCTTT. This codes for CASSQDTTNTEAFF.

The gene calls are TRBV29-1 and TRBJ1-6, with 9 bases that match TRBD1. With V trimmed by 6 bases and J by 5 bases, 23 bases remained unmatched. The CDR3 consists of 20 residues. Germline V CDR1 and CDR2: SQVTM, ANQGSEA. CDR3 DNA sequence: TGCAGCGTCCCCTCCGAATTAGGTAAGGGGTGGGACAGGGATAATTCACCCCTCCACTTT. This translates into CSVPSELGKGWDRDNSPLHF. Supplemented by reference TRBV29-1 and TRBJ1-6, the full variable domain reads SAVISQKPSRDICQRGTSLTIQCQVDSQVTMMFWYRQQPGQSLTLIATANQGSEATYESGFVIDKFPISRPNLTFSTLTVSNMSPEDSSIYLCSVPSELGKGWDRDNSPLHFGNGTRLTVT.

The rearrangement joins TRBV13 to TRBJ1-2; 9 bases are shared with TRBD1. Germline-derived CDR1 and CDR2 are PRHDT and FYEKMQ (reference sequence). CDR3 size: 15 residues. The V gene end was trimmed by 0 bases and the J gene end by 8 bases; junction bases not matched to a gene: 7. The CDR3 sequence: CASSLGPQGAGGYTF. CDR3 nucleotide sequence: TGTGCCAGCAGCTTAGGGCCACAGGGGGCTGGGGGCTACACCTTC. Full variable domain (outside the CDR3, taken from reference TRBV13 and TRBJ1-2): AAGVIQSPRHLIKEKRETATLKCYPIPRHDTVYWYQQGPGQDPQFLISFYEKMQSDKGSIPDRFSAQQFSDYHSELNMSSLELGDSALYFCASSLGPQGAGGYTFGSGTRLTVV.

The V and J genes are TRBV24-1 and TRBJ2-3; D perhaps matches TRBD2 (6 bases). With 4 bases removed from V and 4 bases from J, the gap between germline ends came to 11 bases. This CDR3 has 14 residues. Per germline, CDR1 KGHDR and CDR2 SFDVKD. The CDR3 bases are TGTGCCACCAGTGAACCAGGGACTCCAGATACGCAGTATTTT. Its translation is CATSEPGTPDTQYF.

The V and J genes are TRBV5-1 and TRBJ2-1, with D possibly being TRBD1 (6 bases). CDR3 length: 14 amino acids. Trimming removed 5 bases from V and 6 bases from J, with 15 bases in between. CDR1 and CDR2 from the germline V gene are SGHRS and YFSETQ. This CDR3 is CASSYTGTSNEQFF. The CDR3 DNA follows: TGCGCCAGCAGTTATACCGGGACATCCAATGAGCAGTTCTTC.

This clone was seen a single time. The chain employs TRBV7-6 and TRBJ2-7; TRBD1 aligns across 7 bases. CDR3 size: 15 residues. V shed 0 bases and J 2 bases; nucleotides not matched to a gene: 4. Germline V CDR1 and CDR2: SGHVS, FNYEAQ. The CDR3 DNA reads as TGTGCCAGCAGCTTAGCGTCGGGGACAGCCTACGAGCAGTACTTC. Protein: CASSLASGTAYEQYF.

Only one count was recorded for this clone. The V and J genes are TRBV7-2 and TRBJ2-5; weak D call: TRBD2 (6 bases). Trimming stripped 5 bases from V and 1 base from J, with 11 bases between. CDR3 size: 14 residues. In germline, CDR1 is SGHTA, CDR2 FQGNSA. CDR3 region: CASSHGGAQETQYF. The CDR3, as DNA: TGTGCCAGCAGCCACGGGGGAGCCCAAGAGACCCAGTACTTC.

The rearrangement links TRBV28 to TRBJ2-7, with 8 bases aligning to TRBD1. The germline V gene has CDR1 MDHEN and CDR2 SYDVKM. This CDR3 comprises 14 residues. The trim removed 7 bases at V and 3 bases at J, leaving 8 bases unmatched. The CDR3 DNA reads as TGTGCCAGCATAGCAGGGGGCAGGCGCTACGAGCAGTACTTC. Its protein is CASIAGGRRYEQYF. The whole variable domain, filled in from reference TRBV28 and TRBJ2-7, reads DVKVTQSSRYLVKRTGEKVFLECVQDMDHENMFWYRQDPGLGLRLIYFSYDVKMKEKGDIPEGYSVSREKKERFSLILESASTNQTSMYLCASIAGGRRYEQYFGPGTRLTVT.

This clone was seen a single time. This chain links TRBV14 with TRBJ1-2; 7 bases match TRBD1. Looked up from germline, CDR1 is SGHDN and CDR2 is FVKESK. Germline trimming cut 0 bases from V and 2 bases from J; bases unmatched to any gene: 3. CDR3 size: 15 residues. This CDR3 reads CASSQDQGVNYGYTF. Here the CDR3 DNA reads TGTGCCAGCAGCCAAGATCAGGGGGTGAACTATGGCTACACCTTC.

The CDR3 DNA sequence: TGTGCCAGCAGCCCCACCTTCGGGGTTGCGCAGAACACTGAAGCTTTCTTT. Residues: CASSPTFGVAQNTEAFF. This chain connects TRBV5-6 to TRBJ1-1, with D uncertain. Germline CDR1 SGHDT, CDR2 YYEEEE. The germline V and J ends were trimmed by 4 bases and 1 base, with 20 bases remaining between them. CDR3 length: 17 residues.

This sequence joins TRBV5-5 and TRBJ2-7, with unresolved D. This CDR3 spans 14 amino acids. Trimming removed 0 bases from V and 2 bases from J, with 9 bases in between. Germline lookup yields CDR1 SGHKS and CDR2 YYEKEE (reference sequence). CDR3 loop: CASSLGRITYEQYF. The DNA for the CDR3 is TGTGCCAGCAGCTTGGGCAGAATCACCTACGAGCAGTACTTC.

The chain couples TRBV19 to TRBJ2-3; the D gene is possibly TRBD1 (5 bases). In germline, CDR1 is LNHDA, CDR2 SQIVND (reference sequence). This CDR3 has 14 amino acids. Between the trimmed V and J ends, which lost 7 bases and 1 base, there was a span of 12 bases. CDR3 sequence (DNA): TGTGCCAGTACCCAGGGCTGGGGCACAGATACGCAGTATTTT. Translated: CASTQGWGTDTQYF.

The V gene is TRBV7-3, the J gene TRBJ2-3; no firm D call. Germline V CDR1 and CDR2: SGHTA, FQGTGA. V was pared by 3 bases and J by 6 bases, with 13 bases between. The CDR3 totals 14 residues. CDR3 in amino acids: CASSLSPSGDTQYF. The CDR3 bases are TGTGCCAGCAGCTTGTCCCCATCCGGGGATACGCAGTATTTT.

This clone showed up just once. The rearrangement links TRBV29-1 to TRBJ1-5; TRBD1 is a possible D gene (6 bases). Looked up from germline, CDR1 is SQVTM and CDR2 is ANQGSEA. CDR3 length: 13 amino acids. The V and J ends lost 5 bases and 2 bases respectively, with 10 bases between them. The CDR3 coding sequence is TGCAGCGTTACACAGGGAGGCAATCAGCCCCAGCATTTT. As protein: CSVTQGGNQPQHF.

J is TRBJ1-1 and V is TRBV10-3, with 11 bases that match TRBD1. Germline CDR1 reads ENHRY; CDR2 reads SYGVKD. V lost 5 bases to trimming and J lost 0 bases; unmatched junction nucleotides: 5. The length of the CDR3 is 16 residues. Written as DNA, the CDR3 is TGTGCCATCAGTCCCGGGACAGGGGGAATGAACACTGAAGCTTTCTTT. It yields the protein CAISPGTGGMNTEAFF.

This chain connects TRBV6-5 to TRBJ2-1; no clear D gene. Germline CDR1 is MNHEY and CDR2 is SVGAGI. This CDR3 is 15 amino acids long. The germline V and J ends were trimmed by 6 bases and 0 bases, with 12 bases remaining between them. The CDR3: CASRQAQSSYNEQFF. For the CDR3, the DNA is TGTGCCAGCAGACAAGCGCAGAGCTCCTACAATGAGCAGTTCTTC.

The rearrangement links TRBV6-2 or TRBV6-3 to TRBJ2-5, with D maybe TRBD2 (6 bases). CDR3 length equals 17 residues. Germline CDR1 and CDR2: MNHEY and SVGEGT. The V gene lost 0 bases and the J gene lost 3 bases, with 17 bases spanning the gap. CDR3 sequence: CASSYSIGRSGKETQYF. CDR3 nucleotides: TGTGCCAGCAGTTACTCTATAGGCCGTAGCGGCAAAGAGACCCAGTACTTC.